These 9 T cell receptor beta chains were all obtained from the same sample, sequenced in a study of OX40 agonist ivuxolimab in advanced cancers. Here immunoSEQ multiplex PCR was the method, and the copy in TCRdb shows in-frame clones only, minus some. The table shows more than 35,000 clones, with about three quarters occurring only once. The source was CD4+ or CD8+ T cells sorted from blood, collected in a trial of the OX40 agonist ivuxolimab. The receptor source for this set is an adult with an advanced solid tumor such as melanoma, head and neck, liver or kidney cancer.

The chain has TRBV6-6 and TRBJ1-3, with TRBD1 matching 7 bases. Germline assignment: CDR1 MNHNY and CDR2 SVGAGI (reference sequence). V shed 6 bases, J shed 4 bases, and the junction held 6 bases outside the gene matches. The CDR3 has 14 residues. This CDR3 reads CASSLGGMGNTIYF. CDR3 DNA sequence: TGTGCCAGCAGCTTAGGGGGCATGGGAAACACCATATATTTT.

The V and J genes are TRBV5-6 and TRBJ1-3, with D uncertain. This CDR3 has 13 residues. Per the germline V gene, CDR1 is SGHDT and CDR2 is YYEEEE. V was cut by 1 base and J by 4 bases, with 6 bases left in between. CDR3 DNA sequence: TGTGCCAGCAGCTTGTACAGCGGAAACACCATATATTTT. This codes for CASSLYSGNTIYF.

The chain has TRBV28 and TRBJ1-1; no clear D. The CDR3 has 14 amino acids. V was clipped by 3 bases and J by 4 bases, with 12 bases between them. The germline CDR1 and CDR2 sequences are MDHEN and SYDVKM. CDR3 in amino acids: CASSLTGSGTEAFF. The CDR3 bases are TGTGCCAGCAGTTTGACGGGGTCGGGCACTGAAGCTTTCTTT.

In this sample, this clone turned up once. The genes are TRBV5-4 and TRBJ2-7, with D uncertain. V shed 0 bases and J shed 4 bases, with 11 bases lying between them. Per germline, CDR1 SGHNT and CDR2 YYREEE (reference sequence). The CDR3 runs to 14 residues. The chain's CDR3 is CASSLEASDYEQYF. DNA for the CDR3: TGTGCCAGCAGCTTGGAGGCCTCAGATTACGAGCAGTACTTC. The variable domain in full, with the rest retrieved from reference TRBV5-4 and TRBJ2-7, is ETGVTQSPTHLIKTRGQQVTLRCSSQSGHNTVSWYQQALGQGPQFIFQYYREEENGRGNFPPRFSGLQFPNYSSELNVNALELDDSALYLCASSLEASDYEQYFGPGTRLTVT.

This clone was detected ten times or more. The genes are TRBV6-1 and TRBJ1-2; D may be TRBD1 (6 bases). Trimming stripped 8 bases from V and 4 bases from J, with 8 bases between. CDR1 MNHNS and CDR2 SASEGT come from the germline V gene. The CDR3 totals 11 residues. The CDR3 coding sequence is TGTGCCAGCGAACAGGGCTATGGCTACACCTTC. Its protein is CASEQGYGYTF.

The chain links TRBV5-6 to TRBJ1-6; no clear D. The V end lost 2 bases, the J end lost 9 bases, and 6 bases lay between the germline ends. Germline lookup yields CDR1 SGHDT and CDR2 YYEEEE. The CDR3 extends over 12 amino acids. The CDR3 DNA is TGTGCCAGCAGCTTCGACGGTTCACCCCTCCACTTT. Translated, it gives CASSFDGSPLHF.

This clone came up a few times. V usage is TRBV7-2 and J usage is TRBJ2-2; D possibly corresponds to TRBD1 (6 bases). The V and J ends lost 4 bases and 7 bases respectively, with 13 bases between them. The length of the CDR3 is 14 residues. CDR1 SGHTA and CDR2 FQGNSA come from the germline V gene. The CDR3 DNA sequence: TGTGCCAGCAGCTCGGCTAACAGGGTCGGGGAGCTGTTTTTT. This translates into CASSSANRVGELFF.

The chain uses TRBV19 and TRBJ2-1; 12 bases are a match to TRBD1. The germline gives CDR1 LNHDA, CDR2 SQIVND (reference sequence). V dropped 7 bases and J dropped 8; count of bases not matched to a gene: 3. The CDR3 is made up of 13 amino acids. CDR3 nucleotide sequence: TGTGCCAGTACCGGGACAGGGGGCCATGAGCAGTTCTTC. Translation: CASTGTGGHEQFF.

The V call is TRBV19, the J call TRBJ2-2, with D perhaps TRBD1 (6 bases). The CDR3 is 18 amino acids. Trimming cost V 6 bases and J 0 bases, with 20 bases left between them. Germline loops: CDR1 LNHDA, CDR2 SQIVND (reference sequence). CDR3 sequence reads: CASRSGQFAAANTGELFF. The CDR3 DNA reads TGTGCCAGTAGATCCGGACAGTTCGCCGCTGCGAACACCGGGGAGCTGTTTTTT.